The entry that follows covers one TCR beta chain sequence. The antigen remains unidentified. The record originates from a study of cytomegalovirus exposure and HLA in healthy donors. Study-level information: Among the approximately 400 genotyped donors, 65% to 85% were placed in the Caucasian-associated ancestry cluster. Study-wide results and limits: It was reported in a later analysis that an Asian-associated ancestry cluster showed fewer N-insertions than the roughly 710-donor mean.

V was clipped by 2 bases and J by 3 bases, with 11 bases between them. Germline V gene data show CDR1 as SGHDT and CDR2 as YYEEEE. The CDR3 is made up of 14 amino acids. This PCR relied on a set of 60 Vbeta primers and 13 Jbeta primers. Clones were sequenced by immunoSEQ multiplex PCR, and TCRdb holds only the in-frame ones, with some missing. The sample has 60,000 to 70,000 clones; 71% are singletons. Donors in the study were healthy people who gave bone marrow. The sequencing sample was made of PBMCs. V gene TRBV5-6 combines with J gene TRBJ1-2; D is perhaps TRBD1 (5 bases). This clonotype originated in a man over 45 in good health and CMV-seropositive. CDR3 nucleotide sequence: TGTGCCAGCAGCTTACGGGGGTTCCACTATGGCTACACCTTC. Its protein is CASSLRGFHYGYTF.